The clone carrying this T cell receptor (beta chain) was seen a handful of times. The target antigen is unknown. These data are taken from a study of T-cell memory formation after mild COVID-19. Study-level information: Largely, TCR clusters stayed within a single donor. General study points: Memory sampled before infection contained some responding clones, suggesting cross-reactive memory joined.

Each CDR3 protein is one row after TCRdb ran MiXCR on the 5' RACE reads. Among about 200,000 distinct CDR3 sequences listed, about 18% were seen once. The germline CDR1 and CDR2 sequences are SGHRS and YFSETQ. V was pared by 4 bases and J by 0 bases, with 7 bases of the junction left unmatched. This CDR3 is 16 amino acids long. The receptor was isolated from an adult woman who had mild COVID-19 (a few samples of this study predate the infection). Cell type and time point are not known. Sequencing input: PBMCs or a T cell subset sorted from them (not recorded which). The V gene is TRBV5-1, the J gene TRBJ1-5; 7 nucleotides line up with TRBD1. CDR3 region: CASSRGDSSSNQPQHF. The CDR3 DNA reads as TGCGCCAGCAGCCGGGGGGACAGTTCTAGCAATCAGCCCCAGCATTTT.